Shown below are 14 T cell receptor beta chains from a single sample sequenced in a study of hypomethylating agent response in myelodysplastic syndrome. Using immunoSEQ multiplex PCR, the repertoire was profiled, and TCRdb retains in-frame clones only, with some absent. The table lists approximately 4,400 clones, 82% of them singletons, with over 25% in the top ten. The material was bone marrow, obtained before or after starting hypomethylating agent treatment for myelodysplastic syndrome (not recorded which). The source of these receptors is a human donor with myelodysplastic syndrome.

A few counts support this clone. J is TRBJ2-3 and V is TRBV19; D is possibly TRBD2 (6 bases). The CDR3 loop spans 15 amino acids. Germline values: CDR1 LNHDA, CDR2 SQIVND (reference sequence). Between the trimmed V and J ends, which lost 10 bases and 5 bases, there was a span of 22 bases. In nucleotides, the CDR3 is TGTGCCACCCGGATCGGGACTCCGGGTGGAGATACGCAGTATTTT. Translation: CATRIGTPGGDTQYF.

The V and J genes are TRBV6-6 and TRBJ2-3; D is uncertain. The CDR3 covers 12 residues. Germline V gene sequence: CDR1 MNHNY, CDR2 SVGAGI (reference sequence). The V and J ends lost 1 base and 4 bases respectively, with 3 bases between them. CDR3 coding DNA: TGTGCCAGCAGTTACTACGCAGATACGCAGTATTTT. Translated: CASSYYADTQYF.

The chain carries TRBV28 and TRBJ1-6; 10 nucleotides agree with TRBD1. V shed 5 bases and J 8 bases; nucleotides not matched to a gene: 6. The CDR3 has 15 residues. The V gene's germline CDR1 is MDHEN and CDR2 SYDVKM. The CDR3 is CASSPRGQGYSPLHF. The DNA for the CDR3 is TGTGCCAGCAGTCCTAGGGGACAGGGGTATTCACCCCTCCACTTT.

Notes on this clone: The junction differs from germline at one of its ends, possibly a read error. CDR3 DNA sequence: TGTGCCAGTAGCCAGAGCGGAGCCCAGAGCGCTTTCTTT. Protein product: CASSQSGAQSAFF. The genes are TRBV4-2 and TRBJ1-1; D is unresolved. Germline CDR1 and CDR2: LGHNA and YNFKEQ. The CDR3 length is 13 residues.

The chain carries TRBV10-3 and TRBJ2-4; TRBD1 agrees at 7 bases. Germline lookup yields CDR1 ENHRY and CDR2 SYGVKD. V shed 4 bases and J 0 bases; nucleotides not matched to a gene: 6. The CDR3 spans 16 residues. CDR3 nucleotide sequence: TGTGCCATCAGTGCACGACAGGGCCTAGCCAAAAACATTCAGTACTTC. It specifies CAISARQGLAKNIQYF.

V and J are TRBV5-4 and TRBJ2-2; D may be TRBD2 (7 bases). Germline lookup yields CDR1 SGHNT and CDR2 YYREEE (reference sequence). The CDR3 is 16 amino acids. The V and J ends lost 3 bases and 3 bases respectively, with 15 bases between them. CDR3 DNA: TGTGCCAGCAGCTCTCTAGGGGGAGGGCACACCGGGGAGCTGTTTTTT. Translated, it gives CASSSLGGGHTGELFF.

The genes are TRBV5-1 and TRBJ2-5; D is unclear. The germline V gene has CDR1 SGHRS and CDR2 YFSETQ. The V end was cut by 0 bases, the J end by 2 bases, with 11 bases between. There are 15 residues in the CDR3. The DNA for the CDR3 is TGCGCCAGCAGCTTGGGAATTTGGGTTCAAGAGACCCAGTACTTC. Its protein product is CASSLGIWVQETQYF.

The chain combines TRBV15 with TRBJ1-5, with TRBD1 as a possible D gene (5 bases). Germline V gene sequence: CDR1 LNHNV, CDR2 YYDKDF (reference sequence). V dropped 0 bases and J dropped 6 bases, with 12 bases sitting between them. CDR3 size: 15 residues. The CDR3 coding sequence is TGTGCCACCAGCAGAGACCTGGGGGGATTTCAGCCCCAGCATTTT. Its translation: CATSRDLGGFQPQHF.

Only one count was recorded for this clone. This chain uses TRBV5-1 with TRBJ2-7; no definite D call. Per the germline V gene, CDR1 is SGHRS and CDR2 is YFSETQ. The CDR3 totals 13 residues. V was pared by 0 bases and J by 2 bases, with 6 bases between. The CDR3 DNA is TGCGCCAGCAGCTTGGGTAGCCCCTACGAGCAGTACTTC. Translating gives CASSLGSPYEQYF. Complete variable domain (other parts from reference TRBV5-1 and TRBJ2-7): KAGVTQTPRYLIKTRGQQVTLSCSPISGHRSVSWYQQTPGQGLQFLFEYFSETQRNKGNFPGRFSGRQFSNSRSEMNVSTLELGDSALYLCASSLGSPYEQYFGPGTRLTVT.

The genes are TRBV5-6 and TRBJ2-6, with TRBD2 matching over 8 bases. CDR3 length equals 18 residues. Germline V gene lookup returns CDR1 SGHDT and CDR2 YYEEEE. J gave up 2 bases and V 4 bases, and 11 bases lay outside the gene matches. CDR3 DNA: TGTGCCAGCAGCCCCACCCTCGGGGGGGCGGCTGGGGCCAACGTCCTGACTTTC. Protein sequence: CASSPTLGGAAGANVLTF.

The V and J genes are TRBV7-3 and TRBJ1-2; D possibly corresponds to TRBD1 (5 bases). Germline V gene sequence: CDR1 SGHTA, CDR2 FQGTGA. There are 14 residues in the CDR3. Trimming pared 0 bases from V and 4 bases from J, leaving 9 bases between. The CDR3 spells CASSLTGTGYGYTF. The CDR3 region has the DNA TGTGCCAGCAGCTTAACCGGGACGGGCTATGGCTACACCTTC.

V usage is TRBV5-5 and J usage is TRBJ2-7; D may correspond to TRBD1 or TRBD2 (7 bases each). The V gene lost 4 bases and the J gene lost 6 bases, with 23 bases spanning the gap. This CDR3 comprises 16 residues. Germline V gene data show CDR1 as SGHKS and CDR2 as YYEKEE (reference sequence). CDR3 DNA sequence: TGTGCCAGCAGCCTAGGGGGGGGCTCGACAGGGCCCGAGCAGTACTTC. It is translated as CASSLGGGSTGPEQYF. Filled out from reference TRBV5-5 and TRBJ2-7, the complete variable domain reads DAGVTQSPTHLIKTRGQQVTLRCSPISGHKSVSWYQQVLGQGPQFIFQYYEKEERGRGNFPDRFSARQFPNYSSELNVNALLLGDSALYLCASSLGGGSTGPEQYFGPGTRLTVT.

CDR3 protein: CASRGGFPNTGELFF. CDR3 DNA: TGTGCCAGCAGGGGCGGGTTCCCGAACACCGGGGAGCTGTTTTTT. The V and J genes are TRBV7-9 and TRBJ2-2, with D maybe TRBD2 (5 bases). Per germline, CDR1 SEHNR and CDR2 FQNEAQ (reference sequence). The CDR3 is made up of 15 amino acids. V was trimmed by 6 bases and J by 0 bases, leaving 11 bases between them.

The CDR3 bases are TGTGCCAGCAGCGTGGGACAGGGCAGTGATCAGCCCCAGCATTTT. Translating gives CASSVGQGSDQPQHF. The chain employs TRBV9 and TRBJ1-5, with TRBD1 matching over 9 bases. Germline V gene sequence: CDR1 SGDLS, CDR2 YYNGEE. V shed 2 bases, J shed 5 bases, and the junction held 5 bases outside the gene matches. There are 15 residues in the CDR3.